This entry lists 10 T cell receptor beta chains sequenced from one sample in a study of blood T cell repertoires in COVID-19. Clones were sequenced by immunoSEQ multiplex PCR, and TCRdb holds only the in-frame ones, with some missing. The sample has 130,000 or so clones, 84% seen once. Sequencing used PBMCs or T cells enriched from blood (not recorded which). These receptors were taken from a man aged 35-49 years with acute COVID-19.

The chain joins TRBV5-6 to TRBJ2-2; D call uncertain. This CDR3 region has 12 residues. Germline CDR1 SGHDT, CDR2 YYEEEE. V was clipped by 4 bases and J by 7 bases, with 8 bases between them. Written as DNA, the CDR3 is TGTGCCAGCAGCCTGGCTATCGGGGAGCTGTTTTTT. It translates to CASSLAIGELFF.

V and J are TRBV3-1 (or the pseudogene TRBV3-2) and TRBJ1-2; perhaps TRBD1 as D (6 bases). The CDR3 loop spans 14 amino acids. V was pared by 2 bases and J by 8 bases, with 15 bases between. The V gene's germline CDR1 is LGHDT and CDR2 YNNKEL (reference sequence). Here the CDR3 reads CASSQSGGAKGYTF. In DNA form, the CDR3 reads TGTGCCAGCAGCCAAAGTGGGGGGGCGAAAGGCTACACCTTC.

CDR3 loop: CASSLGGTSTDTQYF. DNA for the CDR3: TGCGCCAGCAGCTTGGGAGGAACTAGCACAGATACGCAGTATTTT. V is TRBV5-1 and J is TRBJ2-3; no firm D call. Germline-derived CDR1 and CDR2 are SGHRS and YFSETQ. CDR3 length: 15 amino acids. V was cut by 0 bases and J by 0 bases, with 8 bases left in between.

A few counts support this clone. J is TRBJ1-1 and V is TRBV18; D is undetermined. CDR1 KGHSH and CDR2 LQKENI come from the germline V gene. Trimming removed 1 base at V and 4 bases at J, with 10 bases between. The length of the CDR3 is 14 residues. As DNA, the CDR3 is TGTGCCAGCTCACCACAGGGTAGCGGCACTGAAGCTTTCTTT. This sequence encodes CASSPQGSGTEAFF.

V is TRBV7-6 and J is TRBJ1-2; possibly TRBD1 for D (5 bases). The CDR3 has 11 amino acids. Germline V gene sequence: CDR1 SGHVS, CDR2 FNYEAQ. Trimming stripped 3 bases from V and 10 bases from J, with 9 bases between. DNA of the CDR3: TGTGCCAGCAGCTTCGGGGGAGACTACACCTTC. Translation: CASSFGGDYTF.

The gene calls are TRBV5-5 and TRBJ1-4; D is perhaps TRBD1 (6 bases). The CDR3 has 16 amino acids. Germline V gene sequence: CDR1 SGHKS, CDR2 YYEKEE (reference sequence). The V end lost 3 bases, the J end lost 3 bases, and 15 bases lay between the germline ends. This CDR3 is CASSSTGTIANEKLFF. As DNA, the CDR3 is TGTGCCAGCAGCTCTACAGGGACGATAGCTAATGAAAAACTGTTTTTT.

The V gene is TRBV5-1, the J gene TRBJ1-1, with 8 positions matching TRBD1. Germline values: CDR1 SGHRS, CDR2 YFSETQ. CDR3 length: 15 residues. The V and J ends lost 7 bases and 1 base, in that order; junction bases with no gene match: 9. CDR3 sequence: CASHLRGRENTEAFF. CDR3 DNA: TGCGCCAGCCACCTCAGGGGGCGCGAGAACACTGAAGCTTTCTTT.

The chain uses TRBV7-9 and TRBJ2-2, with TRBD1 matching 12 bases. The germline gives CDR1 SEHNR, CDR2 FQNEAQ (reference sequence). V shed 3 bases, J shed 4 bases, and the junction held 3 bases outside the gene matches. CDR3 length equals 16 residues. The CDR3 is CASSFGTGGITGELFF. For the CDR3, the DNA is TGTGCCAGCAGCTTCGGGACAGGGGGCATCACCGGGGAGCTGTTTTTT.

The chain joins TRBV5-1 to TRBJ1-5; TRBD1 aligns across 10 bases. Looked up from germline, CDR1 is SGHRS and CDR2 is YFSETQ. The CDR3 runs to 13 residues. V lost 7 bases, J lost 9 bases, and 7 bases stayed unmatched. CDR3 region: CASGTGDHRPQHF. CDR3 bases: TGCGCCAGCGGGACAGGGGACCACCGGCCCCAGCATTTT. The variable domain in full, completed from reference TRBV5-1 and TRBJ1-5, reads KAGVTQTPRYLIKTRGQQVTLSCSPISGHRSVSWYQQTPGQGLQFLFEYFSETQRNKGNFPGRFSGRQFSNSRSEMNVSTLELGDSALYLCASGTGDHRPQHFGDGTRLSIL.

Only a few counts were recorded for this clone. CDR3 residues: CASSQGAGGYTGELFF. The CDR3 region has the DNA TGTGCCAGCAGCCAAGGAGCGGGAGGGTATACCGGGGAGCTGTTTTTT. The genes are TRBV14 and TRBJ2-2; 10 nucleotides align to TRBD2. CDR3 length equals 16 residues. Germline assignment: CDR1 SGHDN and CDR2 FVKESK. J was trimmed by 5 bases and V by 1 base; bases with no gene match: 4.